Listed below are T cell receptor beta chains from one sample, sequenced in a study of T-cell reconstitution after alpha-beta-depleted transplantation in children. TCRdb reprocessed the PCR reads with MiXCR, giving one entry per CDR3 protein. This sample has around 600,000 distinct CDR3 sequences, with 23% found just once. Sequenced here: PBMCs, mostly from graft donor cells, sampled 360 days after TCRalphabeta/CD19-depleted stem cell transplant. Every receptor here comes from a boy under two years old who had a stem cell transplant for acute myeloid leukemia, so the T cells may come from the graft donor. Each CDR3 is given with its conserved first and last residue. A D gene is named only where the DNA matches it firmly. Some rows have no size entry. The others give once, few or many, or a class for an expanded clone.

size: many; J: TRBJ1-4; D: NA; V: TRBV12-3/TRBV12-4; DNA: TGTGCCAGCAGTTTTCGCCCAGGGGCAGGTCAATGGGGAAAACTGTTTTTT; CDR3: CASSFRPGAGQWGKLFF
size: many; J: TRBJ1-2; D: NA; V: TRBV12-3/TRBV12-4; DNA: TGTGCCAGCAGTTTCGGGTATGGCTACACCTTC; CDR3: CASSFGYGYTF
size: many; J: TRBJ1-5; D: NA; V: TRBV12-5; DNA: TGTGCTAGTGGTTCGACACGACGGGAGGGCAATCAGCCCCAGCATTTT; CDR3: CASGSTRREGNQPQHF
size: few; J: TRBJ2-1; D: NA; V: TRBV6-1; DNA: TGTGCCAGCAGTCCCGGACCTGCCTACAATGAGCAGTTCTTC; CDR3: CASSPGPAYNEQFF
size: many; J: TRBJ1-2; D: TRBD1; V: TRBV20-1; DNA: TGCAGTGCTATCCGGGACAGGGGAAAACGGGACTACACCTTC; CDR3: CSAIRDRGKRDYTF
size: few; J: TRBJ2-2; D: TRBD2; V: TRBV6-5; DNA: TGTGCCAGCAGTTACGAGGGAGGGATCACCGGGGAGCTGTTTTTT; CDR3: CASSYEGGITGELFF
size: many; J: TRBJ1-1; D: TRBD1; V: TRBV20-1; DNA: TGCAGTGCTAGGGCAGGACAGGGTACTCTTAAGACTGAAGCTTTCTTT; CDR3: CSARAGQGTLKTEAFF
size: many; J: TRBJ2-7; D: NA; V: TRBV14; DNA: TGTGCCAGCAGCCAGCGCTATTCCTACGAGCAGTACTTC; CDR3: CASSQRYSYEQYF
size: NA; J: TRBJ2-1; D: NA; V: TRBV6-5; DNA: TGTGCCAGCAGTCAAGCGCGTGAGCAGTTCTTC; CDR3: CASSQAREQFF
size: NA; J: TRBJ1-1; D: NA; V: TRBV6-1; DNA: TGTGCCAGCAGTCCGGACGGACGTAACACTGAAGCTTTCTTT; CDR3: CASSPDGRNTEAFF
size: NA; J: TRBJ1-2; D: NA; V: TRBV4-2; DNA: TGTGCCAGCAGCCAAGAAAGGAGGTATGGCTACACCTTC; CDR3: CASSQERRYGYTF
size: NA; J: TRBJ1-3; D: NA; V: TRBV6-5; DNA: TGTGCCAGCAGTTACTCAAGTCGGGGAAACACCATATATTTT; CDR3: CASSYSSRGNTIYF
size: few; J: TRBJ2-7; D: NA; V: TRBV6-1; DNA: TGTGCCAGCAGTGAAATATTTCCTAGCGACTACGAGCAGTACTTC; CDR3: CASSEIFPSDYEQYF
size: many; J: TRBJ2-1; D: TRBD1; V: TRBV12-3/TRBV12-4; DNA: TGTGCCACCAACATGGGACAGGGGTTTAATGAGCAGTTCTTC; CDR3: CATNMGQGFNEQFF
size: NA; J: TRBJ1-6; D: NA; V: TRBV4-1; DNA: TGCGCCAGCAGCCATCTAAGTGTTATCCCATCACCCCTCCACTTT; CDR3: CASSHLSVIPSPLHF
size: few; J: TRBJ2-3; D: NA; V: TRBV12-3/TRBV12-4; DNA: TGTGCCAGCGGAACGGGGCGGGACGATACGCAGTATTTT; CDR3: CASGTGRDDTQYF
size: NA; J: TRBJ2-1; D: NA; V: TRBV7-9; DNA: TGTGCCAGCAGTCAAGGACAGCCCTCCTACAATGAGCAGTTCTTC; CDR3: CASSQGQPSYNEQFF
size: NA; J: TRBJ2-2; D: TRBD2; V: TRBV4-2; DNA: TGTGCCAGCAGCCAAGGGGGGGGGAGGGAGCTGTTTTTT; CDR3: CASSQGGGRELFF
size: NA; J: TRBJ2-4; D: NA; V: TRBV4-3; DNA: TGCGCCAGCAGCCAAGGAAGGAGTGGGCTAGCCAAAAACATTCAGTACTTC; CDR3: CASSQGRSGLAKNIQYF
size: NA; J: TRBJ1-2; D: NA; V: TRBV25-1; DNA: TGTGCCAGCAGTGAATGGGTATCTAACTATGGCTACACCTTC; CDR3: CASSEWVSNYGYTF
size: NA; J: TRBJ2-7; D: NA; V: TRBV7-9; DNA: TGTGCCAGCAGCTTAGACCACGATCCCTTTTGGTCCTACGAGCAGTACTTC; CDR3: CASSLDHDPFWSYEQYF
size: few; J: TRBJ2-1; D: NA; V: TRBV20-1; DNA: TGCAGTGCTAGAGAAATCAGCTCCTACAATGAGCAGTTCTTC; CDR3: CSAREISSYNEQFF
size: few; J: TRBJ1-1; D: NA; V: TRBV7-9; DNA: TGTGCCAGCAGCTTAGCGGGCGTCGTAGAAGCTTTCTTT; CDR3: CASSLAGVVEAFF
size: many; J: TRBJ2-1; D: TRBD2; V: TRBV10-3; DNA: TGTGCCATCAGTGAGGTAGCGGGGGGCAATGAGCAGTTCTTC; CDR3: CAISEVAGGNEQFF
size: many; J: TRBJ2-5; D: TRBD1; V: TRBV7-2; DNA: TGTGCCAGCAGCTTCGACAGGGGGGAGACCCAGTACTTC; CDR3: CASSFDRGETQYF